This T cell receptor (beta chain) appears in the sequencing data of a study of blood T cell repertoires in COVID-19. About the study: PBMCs, B-cell-depleted T cells, or T cells were the source of the cDNA or gDNA that made up the material.

This CDR3 is 16 amino acids long. From germline, CDR1 is LGHDT and CDR2 YNNKEL (reference sequence). The V segment lost 0 bases and the J segment 2 bases; nucleotides outside the gene matches: 6. Authors' analysis steps: Nucleated cell counts were estimated from reference gene primer amplification. Some clones are missing from TCRdb's copy, which holds only in-frame ones; the method was immunoSEQ multiplex PCR. V and J calls and clone size are given by that table; D and trimming were obtained from the DNA. This repertoire shows approximately 200,000 clones, about 85% found once; its top ten account for less than 3%.

The chain uses TRBV3-1 (or the pseudogene TRBV3-2) and TRBJ2-7; 8 positions agree with TRBD2. The TCR sequence derives from a woman under 40 with active or convalescent COVID-19. Sample: peripheral blood. CDR3 DNA: TGTGCCAGCAGCCAAGAATGGCGGGAGGAAGCCTACGAGCAGTACTTC. Protein sequence: CASSQEWREEAYEQYF.